This T cell receptor (beta chain) is drawn from a study of shared clonotypes between healthy human individuals. An assay was performed, and its level was deep. The assay was immunoSEQ multiplex PCR, and TCRdb's table has in-frame clones only and misses some. Of more than 2,000,000 clones detected, 90% to 95% appear once; the ten largest clones hold 0.13% to 0.15%. The study's findings and limits: The generation probabilities recorded for non-shared clonotypes fell below those of clonotypes shared by all four donors. Naive CD4 clonotypes were shared across a handful of donors at approximately 5.3%.

Investigators divided CD4+ cells into CD45RA+ naive and CD45RA-negative memory subsets. A word on this clone: Its antigen remains unidentified.

CDR3 size: 14 residues. CDR1 and CDR2 from the germline V gene are ENHRY and SYGVKD. V trimming: 8 bases; J trimming: 7 bases; junction bases outside the gene matches: 6. This chain connects TRBV10-3 to TRBJ2-1; TRBD2 agrees at 12 bases. The sample taken for sequencing was naive CD4+ T cells sorted from blood. Regarding subset: CD45RA+ positively selected. The receptor comes from a man younger than 35 in good health. The CDR3 here is CAIGPSGGANEQFF. CDR3 sequence (DNA): TGTGCCATCGGGCCTAGCGGGGGGGCAAATGAGCAGTTCTTC.